Following are 16 T cell receptor beta chains from one sample sequenced in a study of blood T cells in healthy people across ages. Using a J-beta primer mix together with a sample-barcoded 5' primer, a second PCR was run for roughly 6 to 11 cycles. TCRdb re-called the 5' RACE reads with MiXCR, one entry per CDR3 protein. The sample includes about 1.1 million distinct CDR3 sequences, around two fifths of them seen just once. Sequenced input: blood. These receptors came from a man in his late teens or twenties in good health.

This clonotype was seen more than once but under ten times. The chain links TRBV2 to TRBJ1-1; 7 bases map to TRBD1. CDR3 length: 14 residues. V dropped 5 bases and J dropped 6; count of bases not matched to a gene: 9. Germline values: CDR1 SNHLY, CDR2 FYNNEI. The CDR3 is CASSHTGVSAEAFF. CDR3 in DNA: TGTGCCAGCAGTCATACAGGGGTCAGTGCTGAAGCTTTCTTT.

This clonotype came up once. V is TRBV7-2 and J is TRBJ1-1, with D maybe TRBD1 (5 bases). Trimming left V 5 bases short and J 0 bases short, with 13 bases between. CDR3 length equals 15 residues. CDR1 is SGHTA, CDR2 FQGNSA, per germline. The CDR3 region is CASSPPTRVNTEAFF. For the CDR3, the DNA is TGTGCCAGCAGCCCGCCGACCAGGGTGAACACTGAAGCTTTCTTT.

V is TRBV9 and J is TRBJ2-4; TRBD2 is a possible D gene (5 bases). CDR1 is SGDLS, CDR2 YYNGEE, per germline. Trimming shortened V by 3 bases and J by 6 bases, and 13 bases separated the two germline ends. The CDR3 contains 14 residues. CDR3 nucleotide sequence: TGTGCCAGCAGCGCTTCCGGGAATCTAAACATTCAGTACTTC. Translating gives CASSASGNLNIQYF.

The chain joins TRBV6-5 to TRBJ1-5, with D hard to call. Germline assignment: CDR1 MNHEY and CDR2 SVGAGI. The ends were cut back, 5 bases at V and 5 bases at J, with 10 bases in the middle. The CDR3 is made up of 13 amino acids. The CDR3 nucleotides read TGTGCCAGCAGTCCCCTGAAATATCAGCCCCAGCATTTT. This translates into CASSPLKYQPQHF.

The CDR3 sequence: CASSLERTDYGYTF. The CDR3 region has the DNA TGTGCCAGCAGCTTGGAAAGGACGGACTATGGCTACACCTTC. The chain combines TRBV11-1 with TRBJ1-2; D is uncertain. The CDR3 covers 14 residues. In germline, CDR1 is SGHAT, CDR2 FQDESV (reference sequence). V was clipped by 3 bases and J by 3 bases, with 11 bases between them.

This clonotype occurred a few times. The chain is built from TRBV20-1 and TRBJ2-3; 7 nucleotides line up with TRBD2. CDR1 is DFQATT and CDR2 is SNEGSKA in the germline V gene (reference sequence). The ends lost 1 base at V and 3 bases at J; junction bases unmatched: 4. The CDR3 spans 14 residues. In DNA, the CDR3 is TGCAGTGCTAGAGCGGGGGGAAAAACAGATACGCAGTATTTT. Translating gives CSARAGGKTDTQYF.

The chain recombines TRBV6-4 with TRBJ2-1; 7 nucleotides agree with TRBD2. The CDR3 is 16 amino acids. The J segment lost 3 bases and the V segment lost 5 bases, leaving 10 bases of the junction unmatched. The germline V gene has CDR1 MRHNA and CDR2 SNTAGT. CDR3 loop: CASSRGGAEYYNEQFF. The CDR3, as DNA: TGTGCCAGCAGTCGGGGAGGGGCAGAATACTACAATGAGCAGTTCTTC.

This clonotype was counted a few times. The chain employs TRBV12-3 or TRBV12-4 and TRBJ1-1, with D possibly being TRBD1 (6 bases). The CDR3 contains 12 residues. The V end was cut by 5 bases, the J end by 8 bases, with 12 bases between. Here the CDR3 reads CASSDAGGEAFF. The DNA of the CDR3 is TGTGCCAGCAGTGACGCTGGGGGCGAAGCTTTCTTT.

The chain uses TRBV7-9 and TRBJ1-5; D unclear. Germline loops: CDR1 SEHNR, CDR2 FQNEAQ (reference sequence). V lost 5 bases to trimming and J lost 6 bases, with 20 bases between them. The CDR3 consists of 16 residues. The CDR3 protein is CASSQESKGSGQPQHF. The CDR3 region has the DNA TGTGCCAGCAGCCAAGAATCCAAGGGAAGCGGTCAGCCCCAGCATTTT. The whole variable domain, filled in from reference TRBV7-9 and TRBJ1-5, reads DTGVSQNPRHKITKRGQNVTFRCDPISEHNRLYWYRQTLGQGPEFLTYFQNEAQLEKSRLLSDRFSAERPKGSFSTLEIQRTEQGDSAMYLCASSQESKGSGQPQHFGDGTRLSIL.

The chain has TRBV7-8 and TRBJ2-3, with 11 bases fitting TRBD1. The CDR3 covers 17 residues. The J segment lost 4 bases and the V segment lost 0 bases, leaving 6 bases of the junction unmatched. CDR1 is SGHVS, CDR2 FQNEAQ, per germline. CDR3 protein: CASSLALRDRGSDTQYF. The CDR3, as DNA: TGTGCCAGCAGCTTAGCTCTTCGGGACAGGGGGTCAGATACGCAGTATTTT.

The V and J genes are TRBV11-2 and TRBJ2-5; 7 bases agree with TRBD1. This CDR3 comprises 15 residues. Germline CDR1 reads SGHAT; CDR2 reads FQNNGV. After removal of 4 bases from V and 5 bases from J, the junction contained 10 bases not matched to a gene. This CDR3 reads CASSSNRGLGETQYF. DNA of the CDR3: TGTGCCAGCAGCTCGAACAGGGGTCTAGGGGAGACCCAGTACTTC.

The chain employs TRBV12-3 or TRBV12-4 and TRBJ2-5, with unresolved D. Trimming removed 0 bases from V and 3 bases from J, with 8 bases in between. The CDR3 sequence is 14 residues long. The CDR3 DNA follows: TGTGCCAGCAGTTTAGCGCCCCGGGAAGAGACCCAGTACTTC. Its protein product is CASSLAPREETQYF.

In DNA form, the CDR3 reads TGTGCCAGCAGCTTAGACCGACCCTTGAACACTGAAGCTTTCTTT. Its translation: CASSLDRPLNTEAFF. The chain links TRBV7-3 to TRBJ1-1, with D uncertain. Germline CDR1 reads SGHTA; CDR2 reads FQGTGA. V lost 2 bases, J lost 0 bases, and 10 bases lay in between. This CDR3 is built from 15 residues.

The chain recombines TRBV4-1 with TRBJ1-2, with D perhaps TRBD1 (6 bases). The V end was cut by 0 bases, the J end by 8 bases, with 13 bases between. The CDR3 extends over 14 amino acids. The germline CDR1 and CDR2 sequences are MGHRA and YSYEKL. The CDR3 nucleotides are TGCGCCAGCAGCCAAGACAGGGGAATAGTGGGCTACACCTTC. As protein: CASSQDRGIVGYTF.

The chain joins TRBV29-1 to TRBJ1-2; D gene uncertain. The CDR3 spans 12 residues. V was pared by 3 bases and J by 7 bases, with 12 bases between. Germline V gene lookup returns CDR1 SQVTM and CDR2 ANQGSEA. CDR3 in amino acids: CSVDAELGGYTF. In nucleotides, the CDR3 is TGCAGCGTTGATGCGGAATTAGGTGGCTACACCTTC.

The chain links TRBV7-2 to TRBJ2-2, with 10 bases lining up with TRBD2. This CDR3 is 16 amino acids long. V was pared by 5 bases and J by 4 bases, with 7 bases of the junction left unmatched. The germline V gene encodes CDR1 SGHTA and CDR2 FQGNSA. CDR3 nucleotide sequence: TGTGCCAGCAGCCTTCTAGCGGGGGCCACCACCGGGGAGCTGTTTTTT. Translating gives CASSLLAGATTGELFF. The full variable domain, with the rest looked up from reference TRBV7-2 and TRBJ2-2, is GAGVSQSPSNKVTEKGKDVELRCDPISGHTALYWYRQSLGQGLEFLIYFQGNSAPDKSGLPSDRFSAERTGGSVSTLTIQRTQQEDSAVYLCASSLLAGATTGELFFGEGSRLTVL.